The following is a TCR beta chain sequence with its context. Assay: immunoSEQ multiplex PCR; the TCRdb copy retains only in-frame clones and omits some. The sample records around 180,000 clones, around 72% being singletons. This specimen comes from a study of blood T cell repertoires in COVID-19. Study information: Material from acute and convalescent COVID-19 was sourced from the United States, Italy and Spain.

The CDR3 is 12 amino acids. Per germline, CDR1 LGHNA and CDR2 YNFKEQ. Trimming shortened V by 0 bases and J by 9 bases, and 3 bases separated the two germline ends. The rearrangement joins TRBV4-2 to TRBJ1-6; no definite D call. Material: peripheral blood. This sequence originates from a woman older than 75 with acute or convalescent COVID-19. CDR3 bases: TGTGCCAGCAGCCAAGAGCGTTCACCCCTCCACTTT. Amino acids: CASSQERSPLHF.